The source of this TCR beta chain is a study of T cell responses to AZD1222 COVID-19 vaccine. Study-wide findings and caveats: Mostly white British, mostly female donors; authors suggested clonal diversity may be underestimated.

A remark on this clone: Its antigen is currently unknown.

The CDR3 runs to 14 residues. From germline, CDR1 is SGHTA and CDR2 FQGNSA. Trimming at V came to 1 base and at J to 3 bases, leaving 2 bases not matched to a gene. TCRdb's table, derived via immunoSEQ multiplex PCR, lists solely in-frame clones and lacks some. The table includes 150,000 or so clones, 94% detected once. The chain is built from TRBV7-2 and TRBJ1-2; 7 bases map to TRBD1. The clonotype originates from an adult in good health. Sequences were derived from peripheral blood, sampled on day 0 of AZD1222 vaccination. CDR3 DNA sequence: TGTGCCAGCAGCTTAGAGACAGGGTACTATGGCTACACCTTC. This codes for CASSLETGYYGYTF. The variable domain in full, with the rest retrieved from reference TRBV7-2 and TRBJ1-2, is GAGVSQSPSNKVTEKGKDVELRCDPISGHTALYWYRQSLGQGLEFLIYFQGNSAPDKSGLPSDRFSAERTGGSVSTLTIQRTQQEDSAVYLCASSLETGYYGYTFGSGTRLTVV.